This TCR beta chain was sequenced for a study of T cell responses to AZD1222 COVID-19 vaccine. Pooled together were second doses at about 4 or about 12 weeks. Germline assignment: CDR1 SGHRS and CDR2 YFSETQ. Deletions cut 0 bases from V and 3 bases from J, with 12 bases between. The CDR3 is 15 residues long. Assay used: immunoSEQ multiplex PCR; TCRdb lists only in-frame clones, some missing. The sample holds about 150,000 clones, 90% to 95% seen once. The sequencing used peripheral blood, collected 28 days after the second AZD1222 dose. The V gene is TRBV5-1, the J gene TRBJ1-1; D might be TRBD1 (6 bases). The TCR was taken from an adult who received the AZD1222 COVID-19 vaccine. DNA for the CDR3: TGCGCCAGCAGCTTGGAGTCAGGGGAGTACACTGAAGCTTTCTTT. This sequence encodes CASSLESGEYTEAFF.